This T cell receptor beta chain was found in a study of metastatic and nonmetastatic thyroid tumors. Overall study: Malignant and benign thyroid patients had repertoires compared in peripheral blood and tumor or nodule tissue. Findings of the study overall: Compared with benign nodules, malignant thyroid tumors were reported to have significantly higher TCR beta diversity in both blood and tumor.

All patients were treatment-naive before thyroid surgery. TCRdb re-analyzed the PCR reads through MiXCR. The repertoire holds 13,000 or so clones, with around a third as singletons. Judged by abundance, this clone is large. Its antigen is undetermined. Sequences were obtained from tumor tissue. The receptor was derived from a male donor with papillary thyroid cancer or a benign thyroid nodule (not recorded which). Some clones in this sample may be carry-over from other donors' samples.

CDR3 in amino acids: CASRLWGEHNEQFF. DNA for the CDR3: TGTGCCAGCAGACTTTGGGGAGAGCACAATGAGCAGTTCTTC. The rearrangement links TRBV6-1 to TRBJ2-1; TRBD2 might be the D (5 bases). This CDR3 comprises 14 residues. Looked up from germline, CDR1 is MNHNS and CDR2 is SASEGT. V dropped 6 bases and J dropped 5 bases, with 14 bases sitting between them.